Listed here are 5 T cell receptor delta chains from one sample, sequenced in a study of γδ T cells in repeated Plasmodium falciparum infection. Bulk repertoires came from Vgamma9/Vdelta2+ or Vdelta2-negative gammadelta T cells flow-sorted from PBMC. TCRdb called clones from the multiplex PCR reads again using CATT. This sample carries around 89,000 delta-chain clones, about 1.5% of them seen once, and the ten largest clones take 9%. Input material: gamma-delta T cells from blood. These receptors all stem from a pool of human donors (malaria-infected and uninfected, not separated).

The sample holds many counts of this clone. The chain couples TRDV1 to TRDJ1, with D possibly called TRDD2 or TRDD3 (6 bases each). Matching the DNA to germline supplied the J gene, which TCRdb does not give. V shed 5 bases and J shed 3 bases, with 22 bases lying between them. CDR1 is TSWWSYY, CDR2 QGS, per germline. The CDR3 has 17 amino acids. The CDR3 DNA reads TGTGCTCTTGGGCCTTTTCCTTCCGTACTGGGTTCCGATAAACTCATCTTT. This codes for CALGPFPSVLGSDKLIF.

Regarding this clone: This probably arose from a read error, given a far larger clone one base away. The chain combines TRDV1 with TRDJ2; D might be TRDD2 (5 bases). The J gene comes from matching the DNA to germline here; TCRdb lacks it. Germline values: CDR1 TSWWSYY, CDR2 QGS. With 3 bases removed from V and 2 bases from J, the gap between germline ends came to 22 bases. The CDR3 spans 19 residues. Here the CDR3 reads CALGDPYFDSPSLTAQLFF. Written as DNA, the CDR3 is TGTGCTCTTGGGGACCCCTACTTCGATTCGCCGTCCTTGACAGCACAACTCTTCTTT.

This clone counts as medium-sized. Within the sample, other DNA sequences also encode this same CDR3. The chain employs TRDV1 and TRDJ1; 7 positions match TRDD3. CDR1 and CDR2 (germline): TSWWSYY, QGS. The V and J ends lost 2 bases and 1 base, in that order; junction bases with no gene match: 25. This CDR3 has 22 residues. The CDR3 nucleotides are TGTGCTCTTGGGGAAGTGGTGACGTCCTGGGGATATTGGGAAAGCGTCACCGATAAACTCATCTTT. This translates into CALGEVVTSWGYWESVTDKLIF.

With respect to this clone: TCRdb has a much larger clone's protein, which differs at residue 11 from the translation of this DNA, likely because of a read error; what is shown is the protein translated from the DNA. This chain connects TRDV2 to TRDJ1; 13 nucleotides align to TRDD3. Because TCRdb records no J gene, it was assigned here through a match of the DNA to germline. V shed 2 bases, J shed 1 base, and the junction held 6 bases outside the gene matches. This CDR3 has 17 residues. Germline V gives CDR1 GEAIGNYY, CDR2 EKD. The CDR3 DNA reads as TGTGCCTGTGACAGCCTACTGGGGGATACGAGCACCGATAAACTCATCTTT. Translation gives CACDSLLGDTSTDKLIF.

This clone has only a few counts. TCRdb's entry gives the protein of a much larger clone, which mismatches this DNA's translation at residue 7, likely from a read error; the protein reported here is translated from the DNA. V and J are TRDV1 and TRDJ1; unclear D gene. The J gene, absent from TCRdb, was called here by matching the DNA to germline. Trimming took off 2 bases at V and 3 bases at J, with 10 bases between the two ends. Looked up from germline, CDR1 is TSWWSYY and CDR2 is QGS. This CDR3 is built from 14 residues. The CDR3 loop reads CALGEWSGADKLIF. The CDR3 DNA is TGTGCTCTTGGGGAATGGTCTGGCGCCGATAAACTCATCTTT.